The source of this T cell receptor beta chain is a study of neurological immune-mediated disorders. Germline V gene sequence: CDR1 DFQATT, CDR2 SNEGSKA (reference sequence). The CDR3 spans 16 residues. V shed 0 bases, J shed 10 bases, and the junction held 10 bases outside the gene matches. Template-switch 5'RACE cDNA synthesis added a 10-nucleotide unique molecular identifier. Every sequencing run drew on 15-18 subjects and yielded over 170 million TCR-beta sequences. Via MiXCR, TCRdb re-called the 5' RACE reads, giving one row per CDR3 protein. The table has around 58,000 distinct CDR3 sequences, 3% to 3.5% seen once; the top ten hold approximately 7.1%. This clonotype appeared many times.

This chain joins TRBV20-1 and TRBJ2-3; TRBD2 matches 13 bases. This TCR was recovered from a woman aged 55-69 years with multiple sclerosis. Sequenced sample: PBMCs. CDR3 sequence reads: CSARDLPGTSGTAQYF. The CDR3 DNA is TGCAGTGCTAGAGATCTCCCCGGGACTAGCGGGACGGCGCAGTATTTT.